This T cell receptor beta chain emerged from a study of blood T cell repertoires in COVID-19. About the research overall: Samples came from the United States, Italy and Spain, spanning acute and convalescent COVID-19. PBMCs, B-cell-depleted T cells, or T cells provided the cDNA or gDNA that made up the material.

How the authors handled the data: From reference gene primer amplification, estimates of nucleated cell counts were derived. Data came from immunoSEQ multiplex PCR; TCRdb stores just in-frame clones and leaves some out. That table is the source of V, J and clone size, and D and trimming were worked out from the DNA. The repertoire holds about 280,000 clones, with about 80% as singletons. With 4 bases clipped from V and 14 bases from J, the junction kept 9 bases outside the gene matches. Germline-derived CDR1 and CDR2 are LNHDA and SQIVND (reference sequence). This CDR3 has 12 amino acids. The rearrangement uses TRBV19 and TRBJ2-3, with TRBD2 matching over 7 bases. The clonotype originates from a woman between 45 and 60 years old who had recovered from COVID-19. Sequenced: peripheral blood. CDR3 sequence reads: CASSRGERDRYF. In DNA, the CDR3 is TGTGCCAGTAGTAGGGGGGAGCGGGATCGGTATTTT.